These T cell receptor beta chains were read from a single sample in a study of blood T cells in healthy people across ages. MiXCR, run by TCRdb on the 5' RACE reads, gives a single entry per CDR3 protein. The sample includes about 2 million distinct CDR3 sequences, around 48% of them seen just once. The sequencing input was blood. All receptors come from a woman aged 40 to 50 in good health. Each CDR3 is given with its conserved first and last residue. The D gene is left open where the match is weak. Size tells how often a clone was seen (once, few, many) or the class of an expanded clone, and some rows leave it out.

>.|.|TRBJ2-1|TRBV28
CASSLLRSSYNEQFF
TGTGCCAGCAGTTTATTGCGGAGCTCCTACAATGAGCAGTTCTTC
>.|.|TRBJ2-7|TRBV7-2
CASSFGRQGSSYEQYF
TGTGCCAGCAGCTTTGGTCGGCAGGGGAGCTCCTACGAGCAGTACTTC
>few|TRBD2|TRBJ2-5|TRBV20-1
CSARDGSGGALETQYF
TGCAGTGCTAGAGACGGTAGCGGGGGGGCCTTAGAGACCCAGTACTTC
>.|TRBD1|TRBJ1-2|TRBV15
CAISKGGYYGYTF
TGTGCCATCAGCAAAGGGGGCTACTATGGCTACACCTTC
>.|TRBD1|TRBJ2-3|TRBV7-7
CASSLGAGTDAQYF
TGTGCTAGCAGCTTAGGTGCAGGGACAGATGCGCAGTATTTT
>few|.|TRBJ2-1|TRBV13
CATQGRGHSYNEQFF
TGTGCCACCCAGGGGAGGGGGCACTCCTACAATGAGCAGTTCTTC
>.|TRBD2|TRBJ2-1|TRBV7-2
CASSPSAGAVSSYNEQFF
TGTGCCAGCAGCCCCTCAGCGGGGGCTGTCAGCTCCTACAATGAGCAGTTCTTC
>.|TRBD2|TRBJ2-2|TRBV2
CASSGSPAGGTGELFF
TGTGCCAGCAGCGGGTCTCCGGCGGGGGGGACCGGGGAGCTGTTTTTT
>.|TRBD1|TRBJ1-2|TRBV20-1
CSAPGQGAGYGYTF
TGCAGTGCTCCCGGACAGGGGGCTGGGTATGGCTACACCTTC
>.|TRBD2|TRBJ2-6|TRBV27
CASSGLAGALPGANVLTF
TGTGCCAGCAGCGGACTAGCGGGGGCCTTACCTGGGGCCAACGTCCTGACTTTC
>.|.|TRBJ2-1|TRBV7-2
CASSTYGSAVQFF
TGTGCCAGCAGCACCTACGGGTCCGCGGTTCAGTTCTTC
>.|.|TRBJ2-7|TRBV11-2
CASNLHRDGYEQYF
TGTGCCAGCAACCTCCACAGGGACGGCTACGAGCAGTACTTC
>.|TRBD2|TRBJ2-1|TRBV4-3
CASSQAGTSGGSYNEQFF
TGCGCCAGCAGCCAGGCCGGGACTAGCGGGGGGTCCTACAATGAGCAGTTCTTC
>few|.|TRBJ2-7|TRBV7-8
CASSLGPRLGEQYF
TGTGCCAGCAGCTTAGGTCCGCGTCTGGGCGAGCAGTACTTC
>few|TRBD2|TRBJ2-1|TRBV7-2
CASSLGLSGGQVEQFF
TGTGCCAGCAGCTTAGGTCTTAGCGGGGGGCAAGTTGAGCAGTTCTTC
>.|.|TRBJ1-6|TRBV6-5
CASSYSSQTSYNSPLHF
TGTGCCAGCAGTTACTCGAGCCAGACCTCCTATAATTCACCCCTCCACTTT
>.|TRBD2|TRBJ2-4|TRBV28
CASSSHRRGGGFNIQYF
TGTGCCAGCAGTTCGCACCGGCGGGGGGGCGGTTTCAACATTCAGTACTTC
>few|TRBD1|TRBJ2-7|TRBV5-1
CASSTTGLGSYEQYF
TGCGCCAGCAGCACGACAGGGTTAGGGTCCTACGAGCAGTACTTC
>.|TRBD2|TRBJ2-3|TRBV4-2
CASSQEWASGGAWRDTQYF
TGTGCCAGCAGCCAAGAGTGGGCTAGCGGGGGGGCATGGAGAGATACGCAGTATTTT
>.|.|TRBJ2-1|TRBV5-1
CASSLQAEETQFF
TGCGCCAGCAGCTTACAAGCCGAAGAGACCCAGTTCTTC
>.|.|TRBJ1-2|TRBV4-3
CASSQGRDRGANYGYTF
TGCGCCAGCAGCCAAGGACGGGACCGAGGAGCTAACTATGGCTACACCTTC
>.|.|TRBJ1-5|TRBV28
CASSPVRIESNQPQHF
TGTGCCAGCAGTCCTGTACGTATAGAGAGCAATCAGCCCCAGCATTTT
>.|TRBD1|TRBJ2-2|TRBV20-1
CSARLDRFRGELFF
TGCAGTGCTAGGTTGGACAGGTTTCGCGGGGAGCTGTTTTTT
>.|TRBD1|TRBJ2-5|TRBV29-1
CSVSTRAGGKETQYF
TGCAGCGTCTCAACACGAGCAGGGGGAAAAGAGACCCAGTACTTC
>.|TRBD2|TRBJ2-1|TRBV3-1
CASSPTGGSTYNEQFF
TGTGCCAGCAGCCCTACCGGGGGGAGCACCTACAATGAGCAGTTCTTC
>few|.|TRBJ1-2|TRBV29-1
CSVEWYKGYTF
TGCAGCGTTGAATGGTACAAGGGCTACACCTTC
>few|.|TRBJ1-2|TRBV7-2
CASITPPGHGYTF
TGTGCCAGCATAACTCCTCCGGGGCATGGCTACACCTTC
>.|TRBD2|TRBJ2-3|TRBV10-3
CAISGLAGTDTQYF
TGTGCCATCAGCGGACTAGCGGGCACGGATACGCAGTATTTT
>few|.|TRBJ2-1|TRBV14
CASSLVDSKWFF
TGTGCCAGCAGCCTAGTAGACAGCAAGTGGTTCTTC
>.|.|TRBJ1-2|TRBV2
CATTTANYGYTF
TGTGCCACGACAACGGCTAACTATGGCTACACCTTC
>.|TRBD2|TRBJ2-3|TRBV9
CASSPPLGGEADTQYF
TGTGCCAGCAGCCCTCCCTTGGGAGGGGAGGCAGATACGCAGTATTTT
>.|.|TRBJ2-7|TRBV5-6
CASSVGHTYEQYF
TGTGCCAGCAGCGTGGGACATACCTACGAGCAGTACTTC
>few|.|TRBJ1-5|TRBV11-2
CASSSSGQPQHF
TGTGCCAGCAGCTCGTCGGGACAGCCCCAGCATTTT
>few|TRBD1|TRBJ2-6|TRBV6-5
CASSPLRGHGANVLTF
TGTGCCAGCAGTCCCCTCAGGGGGCACGGGGCCAACGTCCTGACTTTC
>.|.|TRBJ1-2|TRBV5-1
CASSTTGFYGYTF
TGCGCCAGCAGCACCACGGGATTCTATGGCTACACCTTC
>.|.|TRBJ1-2|TRBV11-2
CASRLKGADGYTF
TGTGCCAGCAGACTTAAAGGGGCCGATGGCTACACCTTC
>.|.|TRBJ1-2|TRBV4-1
CASSRLKFGDGYTF
TGCGCCAGCAGCCGACTAAAATTTGGCGATGGCTACACCTTC
>.|.|TRBJ2-7|TRBV5-1
CASRPQPGGSEQYF
TGCGCCAGCCGCCCGCAGCCAGGGGGGTCCGAGCAGTACTTC
>few|.|TRBJ2-7|TRBV10-3
CAISAGAGYEQYF
TGTGCCATCAGTGCGGGGGCGGGCTACGAGCAGTACTTC
>.|.|TRBJ1-6|TRBV20-1
CSARIVWRGELRSSYNSPLHF
TGCAGTGCTAGAATAGTTTGGCGAGGGGAACTTAGGAGCTCCTATAATTCACCCCTCCACTTT
>few|TRBD2|TRBJ2-5|TRBV7-2
CASSLELAGAETQYF
TGTGCCAGCAGCTTAGAGCTAGCGGGAGCAGAGACCCAGTACTTC
>.|TRBD2|TRBJ2-7|TRBV4-1
CASSQPGLAVNNEQYF
TGCGCCAGCAGCCAACCGGGACTAGCGGTAAACAATGAGCAGTACTTC
>.|.|TRBJ2-7|TRBV2
CASGDFAYEQYF
TGTGCCAGCGGCGACTTCGCCTACGAGCAGTACTTC
>.|TRBD2|TRBJ2-4|TRBV10-3
CAIRDGGGDLAKNIQYF
TGTGCCATCAGGGACGGGGGGGGAGATCTAGCCAAAAACATTCAGTACTTC
>once|.|TRBJ2-5|TRBV10-1
CASSDDLKEAQYF
TGCGCCAGCAGTGATGATCTGAAAGAGGCCCAGTACTTC
>.|TRBD1|TRBJ1-2|TRBV28
CASSSPDRVYGYTF
TGTGCCAGCAGTTCCCCCGACAGGGTATATGGCTACACCTTC
>.|.|TRBJ2-3|TRBV27
CASRPTTWDTQYF
TGTGCCAGCAGACCCACCACGTGGGATACGCAGTATTTT
>.|.|TRBJ1-4|TRBV7-9
CASSPKGATNEKLFF
TGTGCCAGCAGTCCCAAAGGGGCAACTAATGAAAAACTGTTTTTT
>.|.|TRBJ2-5|TRBV20-1
CSAGSQETQYF
TGCAGTGCTGGCAGCCAAGAGACCCAGTACTTC
>.|.|TRBJ1-5|TRBV12-3/TRBV12-4
CASSSIREQVQGHQPQHF
TGTGCCAGCAGTTCAATTAGGGAACAGGTGCAGGGGCATCAGCCCCAGCATTTT
>.|TRBD1|TRBJ2-1|TRBV20-1
CIATGAYNEQFF
TGCATAGCGACAGGGGCCTACAATGAGCAGTTCTTC
>few|.|TRBJ2-6|TRBV4-1
CASSQDEEGLAWVNVLTF
TGCGCCAGCAGCCAAGATGAGGAGGGGCTCGCTTGGGTCAACGTCCTGACTTTC
>few|.|TRBJ1-2|TRBV6-1
CASSEGVLDPLYGYTF
TGTGCCAGCAGTGAGGGGGTCTTGGATCCTCTCTATGGCTACACCTTC
>.|.|TRBJ2-1|TRBV27
CASSTGPGAWNNEQFF
TGTGCCAGCAGTACGGGCCCGGGGGCATGGAACAATGAGCAGTTCTTC